The rows below give T cell receptor beta chains drawn from one sample of a study of T cell repertoires in cytomegalovirus infection. MiXCR, applied by TCRdb to the reads, yields one record per CDR3 protein. The sample has a few hundred thousand distinct CDR3 sequences, around 40% seen once. Antigens for these TCRs are unknown. The sample here was cultured PBMCs, taken from culture after CMV antigen stimulation. The receptor source for this set is a human donor in good health (CMV status not recorded). Some clones in this sample may be carry-over from other donors' samples. Each CDR3 is given with its conserved first and last residue. The D gene is left open where the match is weak. Rows may omit the clone size; those that give it use once, few, many or a size class.

J gene	clone size	V gene	D gene	CDR3 DNA	CDR3 protein
TRBJ2-5	few	TRBV7-2	TRBD2	TGTGCCAGCAGCTTAGTCGGGACTAGCTCCTTC	CASSLVGTSSF
TRBJ1-4	-	TRBV20-1	-	TGCAGTGCGCAGGTCCTTGTAACTAATGAAAAACTGTTTTTT	CSAQVLVTNEKLFF
TRBJ2-3	-	TRBV12-3/TRBV12-4	TRBD1	TGTGCCAGCAGACCAAAGACAGGGCTAAGCACAGATACGCAGTATTTT	CASRPKTGLSTDTQYF
TRBJ2-7	-	TRBV7-2	TRBD2	TGTGCCAGCAGCTCCTTTAGCGGGATCTCCTACGAGCAGTACTTC	CASSSFSGISYEQYF
TRBJ1-4	few	TRBV12-3/TRBV12-4	-	TGTGCCAGCAGTTTGGGGATTGAAAAACTGTTTTTT	CASSLGIEKLFF
TRBJ2-2	once	TRBV4-2	-	TGTGCCAGCAGCCAAGGATCCGGGACTCTGGCCGGGGAGCTGTTTTTT	CASSQGSGTLAGELFF
TRBJ2-7	many	TRBV4-1	-	TGCGCCAGCAGCCAAGACGAGGGCAGAGCTTACGAGCAGTACTTC	CASSQDEGRAYEQYF
TRBJ2-2	-	TRBV19	TRBD2	TGTGCCAGTAGTATCGGCGGGGGGCCCCGAGGAACCGGGGAGCTGTTTTTT	CASSIGGGPRGTGELFF
TRBJ1-5	-	TRBV2	TRBD1	TGTGCCAGCAGTTACGACAGGGCGGCCGATCAGCCCCAGCATTTT	CASSYDRAADQPQHF
TRBJ2-1	few	TRBV11-2	-	TGTGCCAGCAGCTTAGCTACTAGTGAGCAGTTCTTC	CASSLATSEQFF
TRBJ1-6	-	TRBV10-3	TRBD1	TGTGCCACCAGGGACAGCGATAATTCACCCCTCCACTTT	CATRDSDNSPLHF
TRBJ2-2	-	TRBV6-1	-	TGTGCCAGCACCCAAACCCTAGGGGGGATAGGCGGGGAGCTGTTTTTT	CASTQTLGGIGGELFF
TRBJ2-7	few	TRBV7-6	-	TGTGCCAGCGGGGGTCACACATCCTACGAGCAGTACTTC	CASGGHTSYEQYF
TRBJ1-1	-	TRBV7-2	-	TGTGCCAGCAGCTTAACGAGGACCACTGAAGCTTTCTTT	CASSLTRTTEAFF
TRBJ2-7	-	TRBV6-2/TRBV6-3	TRBD2	TGTGCCAGCACCTCCAGCTTGGGGGGGTGGCCCTACGAGCAGTACTTC	CASTSSLGGWPYEQYF
TRBJ1-1	-	TRBV29-1	-	TGCAGCGTTGTGGTGAACACTGAAGCTTTCTTT	CSVVVNTEAFF
TRBJ2-3	few	TRBV7-2	TRBD1	TGTGCCAGCAGCCCCGACACGACAGGGGATACGCAGTATTTT	CASSPDTTGDTQYF
TRBJ2-1	-	TRBV6-6	-	TGTGCCAGCAGTCTCCGACTTGATGAGCAGTTCTTC	CASSLRLDEQFF
TRBJ2-2	-	TRBV7-9	-	TGTGCCAGCAGCCCACCGCAGGGGTCCGGGGAGCTGTTTTTT	CASSPPQGSGELFF
TRBJ1-1	few	TRBV6-6	-	TGTGCCAGCAGTTACGCAGATGGACCGTCAATGAACACTGAAGCTTTCTTT	CASSYADGPSMNTEAFF
TRBJ2-2	once	TRBV29-1	-	TGCAGCGTTGGAGGGGGGAACACCGGGGAGCTGTTTTTT	CSVGGGNTGELFF
TRBJ2-3	-	TRBV7-8	TRBD1	TGTGCCAGCAGTTCTAGCTCCGGGACAGGGTGGACAGATACGCAGTATTTT	CASSSSSGTGWTDTQYF
TRBJ2-4	-	TRBV20-1	-	TGCAGTGCTAGAGAGGTGCAGGGAGCCAAAAACATTCAGTACTTC	CSAREVQGAKNIQYF
TRBJ1-6	-	TRBV15	-	TGTGCCACCAGCAGAGATCTAGCGACAGCGAATTCACCCCTCCACTTT	CATSRDLATANSPLHF
TRBJ2-4	few	TRBV12-3/TRBV12-4	-	TGTGCCAGCAGTTTATCCAAAAACATTCAGTACTTC	CASSLSKNIQYF
TRBJ1-4	-	TRBV2	-	TGTGCCAGCGGCCGACGGAGACTAGCGCCAACTAATGAGGAACTGTTTTTT	CASGRRRLAPTNEELFF
TRBJ2-5	many	TRBV7-2	-	TGTGCCAGCAGCTTAAACAGCGGAAGACAAGAGACCCAGTACTTC	CASSLNSGRQETQYF
TRBJ1-6	-	TRBV7-6	TRBD1	TGTGCCAGCAGCTTTACAGGGGGGAATTCACCCCTCCACTTT	CASSFTGGNSPLHF
TRBJ2-7	few	TRBV7-2	-	TGTGCCAGCAGCTTAGTTAGGAGGTACAACTCCTACGAGCAGTACTTC	CASSLVRRYNSYEQYF
TRBJ1-2	few	TRBV4-1	-	TGCGCCAGCAGCCCATCCCGTGGCGAAAACTATGGCTACACCTTC	CASSPSRGENYGYTF
TRBJ2-2	-	TRBV12-3/TRBV12-4	TRBD2	TGTGCCAGCAGCCCCGGGACTAGCGGGAGGACAAACACCGGGGAGCTGTTTTTT	CASSPGTSGRTNTGELFF
TRBJ1-1	-	TRBV4-1	TRBD1	TGCGCCAGTATTCCCGGGACAGGGATGAACACTGAAGCTTTCTTT	CASIPGTGMNTEAFF
TRBJ1-6	few	TRBV7-2	-	TGTGCCAGCAGCCCTGGCCCAAATAATTCACCCCTCCACTTT	CASSPGPNNSPLHF
TRBJ1-1	-	TRBV10-3	-	TGTGCCATCAGTGAGGTCGCAGGCCCGGGTGAAGCTTTCTTT	CAISEVAGPGEAFF
TRBJ2-2	-	TRBV29-1	-	TGCAGCGTGATAGACTCGGGACAGAACACCGGGGAGCTGTTTTTT	CSVIDSGQNTGELFF
TRBJ2-1	-	TRBV2	-	TGTGCCAGCGTGCAGGGATCGGAGCAGTTCTTC	CASVQGSEQFF
TRBJ1-2	few	TRBV6-1	-	TGTGCCAGCAGTCCCCGATGGGGACACAACTATGGCTACACCTTC	CASSPRWGHNYGYTF
TRBJ2-1	-	TRBV7-2	-	TGTGCCAGCAGCTCCCCTGTGAATGAGCAGTTCTTC	CASSSPVNEQFF
TRBJ1-5	few	TRBV28	-	TGTGCCGGATCGGGCGGGGCGGAGGGCAATCAGCCCCAGCATTTT	CAGSGGAEGNQPQHF
TRBJ1-2	few	TRBV19	-	TGTGCCAGTAGTAGTCCCTCTCATACCTCCTATGGCTACACCTTC	CASSSPSHTSYGYTF
TRBJ1-1	few	TRBV27	TRBD1	TGTGCCAGCAGTGCACACAGGGGGTTAACTGAAGCTTTCTTT	CASSAHRGLTEAFF
TRBJ2-3	-	TRBV6-1	TRBD2	TGTGCCAGCAGGGGACTGGAGCGGGGGGGCACAGATACGCAGTATTTT	CASRGLERGGTDTQYF
TRBJ2-7	-	TRBV29-1	TRBD2	TGCAGCGTTGAAAGGTGGACTAGCGGATCCTACGAGCAGTACTTC	CSVERWTSGSYEQYF
TRBJ2-1	-	TRBV7-6	TRBD2	TGTGCCAGCAGCCGGCTACTAGCGGGCCGCGATGAGCAGTTCTTC	CASSRLLAGRDEQFF
TRBJ1-6	-	TRBV5-1	TRBD1	TGCGCCAGAAGCTTGGACAGGAGTTATAATTCACCCCTCCACTTT	CARSLDRSYNSPLHF
TRBJ2-2	-	TRBV5-1	TRBD1	TGCGCCAGCAGCTGGACAGGGGTCGACACCGGGGAGCTGTTTTTT	CASSWTGVDTGELFF
TRBJ2-1	-	TRBV6-1	-	TGTGCCAGCAGTGAAGCTTCTTGGAGGGGCCTAGGATACAATGAGCAGTTCTTC	CASSEASWRGLGYNEQFF
TRBJ1-4	few	TRBV7-9	-	TGTGCCAGCAGCTTAGCGACCGGGGGGAGTACTAATGAAAAACTGTTTTTT	CASSLATGGSTNEKLFF